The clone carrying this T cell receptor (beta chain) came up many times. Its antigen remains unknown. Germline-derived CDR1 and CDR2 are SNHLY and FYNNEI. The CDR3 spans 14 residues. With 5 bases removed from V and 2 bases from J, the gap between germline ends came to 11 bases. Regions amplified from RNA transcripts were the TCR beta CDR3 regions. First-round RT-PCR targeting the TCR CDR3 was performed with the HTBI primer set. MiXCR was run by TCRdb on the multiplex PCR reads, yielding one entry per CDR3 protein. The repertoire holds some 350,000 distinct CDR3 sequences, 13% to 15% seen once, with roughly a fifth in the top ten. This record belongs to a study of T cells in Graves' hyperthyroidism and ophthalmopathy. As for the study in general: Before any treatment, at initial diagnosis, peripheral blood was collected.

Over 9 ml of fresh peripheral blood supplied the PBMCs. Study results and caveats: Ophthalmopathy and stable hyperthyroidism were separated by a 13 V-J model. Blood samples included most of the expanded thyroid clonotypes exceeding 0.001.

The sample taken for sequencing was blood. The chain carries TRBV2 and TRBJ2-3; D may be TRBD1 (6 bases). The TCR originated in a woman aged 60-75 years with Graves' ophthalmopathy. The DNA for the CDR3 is TGTGCCAGCAGTTACAGGGTGGTCACAGATACGCAGTATTTT. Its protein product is CASSYRVVTDTQYF.